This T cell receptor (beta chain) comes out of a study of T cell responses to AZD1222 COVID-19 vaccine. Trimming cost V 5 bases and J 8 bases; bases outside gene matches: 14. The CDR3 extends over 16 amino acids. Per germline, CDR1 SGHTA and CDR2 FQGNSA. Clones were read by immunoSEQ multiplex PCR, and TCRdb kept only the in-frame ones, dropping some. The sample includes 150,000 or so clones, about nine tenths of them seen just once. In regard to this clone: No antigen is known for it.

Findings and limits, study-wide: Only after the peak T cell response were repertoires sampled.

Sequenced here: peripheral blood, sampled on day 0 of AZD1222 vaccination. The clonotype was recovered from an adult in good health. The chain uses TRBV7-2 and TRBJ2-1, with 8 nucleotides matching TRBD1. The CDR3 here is CASSEGFVRGQDEQFF. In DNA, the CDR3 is TGTGCCAGCAGCGAAGGATTCGTCAGGGGGCAAGATGAGCAGTTCTTC.